This entry lists 22 T cell receptor beta chains sequenced from one sample in a study of technical replicates of blood from a handful of donors. Sequencing was performed with immunoSEQ multiplex PCR; in TCRdb, only in-frame clones are kept and a portion is missing. The sample gives more than 65,000 clones, approximately 96% of which show up once; around 0.37% is in the top ten. The sequenced sample consisted of T cells isolated from PBMCs. These receptors originate from a human donor in good health.

This clone has only one observation. This sequence joins TRBV29-1 and TRBJ2-7, with D possibly being TRBD2 (6 bases). Deletions cut 7 bases from V and 3 bases from J, with 16 bases between. CDR3 size: 13 residues. Germline assignment: CDR1 SQVTM and CDR2 ANQGSEA. CDR3 protein: CSAYGGLNYEQYF. In DNA form, the CDR3 reads TGCAGCGCCTATGGAGGGCTCAACTACGAGCAGTACTTC.

This clone occurred once. The chain recombines TRBV11-3 with TRBJ2-3, with TRBD2 matching 8 bases. The CDR3 is 16 amino acids. CDR1 SGHNT and CDR2 YENEEA come from the germline V gene. Trimming cost V 3 bases and J 0 bases; bases outside gene matches: 5. The CDR3 coding sequence is TGTGCCAGCAGCTTTCTAAGCGGGAGTAGCACAGATACGCAGTATTTT. Translated, it gives CASSFLSGSSTDTQYF.

The J gene is TRBJ2-2, the V gene TRBV4-3; D perhaps matches TRBD2 (5 bases). V was pared by 2 bases and J by 2 bases, with 15 bases between. CDR1 and CDR2 (germline): LGHNA, YSLEER. The CDR3 runs 17 residues. The chain's CDR3 is CASSQSIRTLNTGELFF. CDR3 sequence (DNA): TGCGCCAGCAGCCAATCCATCCGGACTTTAAACACCGGGGAGCTGTTTTTT.

This sequence joins TRBV7-9 and TRBJ1-3; D possibly corresponds to TRBD1 (6 bases). Germline V CDR1 and CDR2: SEHNR, FQNEAQ (reference sequence). CDR3 size: 14 residues. The ends were cut back, 4 bases at V and 3 bases at J, with 10 bases in the middle. CDR3 DNA sequence: TGTGCCAGCAGCTGGGGGCTTTATGGAAACACCATATATTTT. This encodes CASSWGLYGNTIYF.

V usage is TRBV2 and J usage is TRBJ1-4; D is possibly TRBD1 (5 bases). Trimming left V 6 bases short and J 11 bases short, with 10 bases between. The CDR3 length is 11 residues. Germline V CDR1 and CDR2: SNHLY, FYNNEI. CDR3 in DNA: TGTGCCAGCAGGGCCTCAGGGAAACTGTTTTTT. The encoded protein is CASRASGKLFF.

The V and J genes are TRBV4-2 and TRBJ2-3, with D possibly matching TRBD2 (6 bases). V shed 0 bases and J shed 3 bases, with 19 bases lying between them. The CDR3 has 18 residues. The V gene's germline CDR1 is LGHNA and CDR2 YNFKEQ. The CDR3 DNA sequence: TGTGCCAGCAGCCAAGATTTCTCCCTCGCGGGGCTAACAGATACGCAGTATTTT. It encodes CASSQDFSLAGLTDTQYF.

V usage is TRBV29-1 and J usage is TRBJ2-1, with D maybe TRBD2 (5 bases). Germline V gives CDR1 SQVTM, CDR2 ANQGSEA. V lost 1 base and J 9 bases, leaving 10 bases between the germline ends. This CDR3 is built from 12 residues. Written as DNA, the CDR3 is TGCAGCGTTGAAGTCTACGGAGGTGAGCAGTTCTTC. Its translation is CSVEVYGGEQFF.

This sequence joins TRBV14 and TRBJ1-5; D not certain. The V end lost 4 bases, the J end lost 0 bases, and 4 bases lay between the germline ends. CDR1 is SGHDN, CDR2 FVKESK, per germline. This CDR3 comprises 13 residues. In DNA, the CDR3 is TGTGCCAGCAGCCTATATAGCAATCAGCCCCAGCATTTT. Protein product: CASSLYSNQPQHF.

The chain recombines TRBV7-2 with TRBJ1-2; perhaps TRBD1 as D (6 bases). Trimming pared 2 bases from V and 4 bases from J, leaving 14 bases between. CDR3 length: 15 amino acids. Germline V gene data show CDR1 as SGHTA and CDR2 as FQGNSA. The CDR3 reads CASSLSQGQSYGYTF. CDR3 bases: TGTGCCAGCAGCTTATCACAGGGCCAATCCTATGGCTACACCTTC.

The chain couples TRBV28 to TRBJ1-1, with 7 bases aligning to TRBD1. Losses at the gene ends were 5 bases for V and 0 bases for J; bases not matched to a gene: 15. This CDR3 has 18 amino acids. Per germline, CDR1 MDHEN and CDR2 SYDVKM. This CDR3 reads CASSQPKGDSYMNTEAFF. For the CDR3, the DNA is TGTGCCAGCAGTCAACCCAAGGGGGACAGTTACATGAACACTGAAGCTTTCTTT.

J is TRBJ2-7 and V is TRBV7-3, with 10 nucleotides matching TRBD2. CDR1 and CDR2 (germline): SGHTA, FQGTGA. This CDR3 has 15 residues. The ends lost 2 bases at V and 5 bases at J; junction bases unmatched: 6. Here the CDR3 DNA reads TGTGCCAGCAGCTTACAAGCGGGAGGGCCCCACGAGCAGTACTTC. Protein sequence: CASSLQAGGPHEQYF.

CDR3 nucleotides: TGTGCCAGCAGCGTAGACGCGGCGGGAGCCTACAATGAGCAGTTCTTC. Residues: CASSVDAAGAYNEQFF. The rearrangement uses TRBV9 and TRBJ2-1; 7 bases line up with TRBD2. CDR1 SGDLS and CDR2 YYNGEE come from the germline V gene. The V segment lost 0 bases and the J segment 2 bases; nucleotides outside the gene matches: 5. This CDR3 is 16 amino acids long.

This clone appeared a single time. This rearrangement joins TRBV29-1 to TRBJ1-2, with D possibly being TRBD1 (6 bases). This CDR3 is 15 amino acids long. Trimming stripped 5 bases from V and 4 bases from J, with 20 bases between. Germline loops: CDR1 SQVTM, CDR2 ANQGSEA. The CDR3 loop reads CSVYDTGSRSYGYTF. CDR3 nucleotides: TGCAGCGTTTACGACACAGGGTCCAGATCCTATGGCTACACCTTC.

The chain joins TRBV4-2 to TRBJ2-7; TRBD2 matches at 7 bases. Germline values: CDR1 LGHNA, CDR2 YNFKEQ. The CDR3 length is 15 residues. With V trimmed by 1 base and J by 3 bases, 6 bases remained unmatched. CDR3 protein: CASSQAGGGSYEQYF. The CDR3 coding sequence is TGTGCCAGCAGCCAAGCAGGTGGCGGGAGCTACGAGCAGTACTTC.

The rearrangement joins TRBV18 to TRBJ1-5; 7 bases agree with TRBD1. The ends lost 3 bases at V and 5 bases at J; junction bases unmatched: 13. The CDR3 contains 17 residues. Germline V gene lookup returns CDR1 KGHSH and CDR2 LQKENI. CDR3 nucleotides: TGTGCCAGCTCACCGCAGATGACAGGGTCCGGGGATCAGCCCCAGCATTTT. It is translated as CASSPQMTGSGDQPQHF.

This clone is a singleton in its sample. This chain connects TRBV19 to TRBJ2-1; 11 nucleotides match TRBD1. V shed 2 bases, J shed 7 bases, and the junction held 4 bases outside the gene matches. The CDR3 runs 15 residues. Germline-derived CDR1 and CDR2 are LNHDA and SQIVND (reference sequence). This CDR3 reads CASSILGQGGNEQFF. In DNA form, the CDR3 reads TGTGCCAGTAGTATATTGGGACAGGGGGGGAATGAGCAGTTCTTC.

This chain uses TRBV7-9 with TRBJ1-3; 10 bases are shared with TRBD1. V dropped 5 bases and J dropped 1; count of bases not matched to a gene: 8. CDR3 size: 17 residues. Germline CDR1 and CDR2: SEHNR and FQNEAQ (reference sequence). CDR3 in amino acids: CASSRVDRGLSGNTIYF. CDR3 DNA: TGTGCCAGCAGCAGAGTAGACAGGGGGCTATCTGGAAACACCATATATTTT.

This clone has a single count. This sequence joins TRBV7-9 and TRBJ2-1, with D possibly TRBD2 on 6 matching bases. V was shortened by 0 bases and J by 10 bases, with 16 bases between the two germline ends. The germline V gene has CDR1 SEHNR and CDR2 FQNEAQ (reference sequence). CDR3 size: 15 residues. The CDR3 sequence is CASSLAGAGVLEQFF. In nucleotides, the CDR3 is TGTGCCAGCAGCTTAGCGGGAGCGGGTGTCCTCGAGCAGTTCTTC.

Worth noting for this clone: The germline gene is not matched at one end of the junction; a read error may be the cause. V gene TRBV7-7 combines with J gene TRBJ2-5, with TRBD2 matching 11 bases. CDR3 length: 16 residues. Germline assignment: CDR1 SSHAT and CDR2 FNYEAQ (reference sequence). The chain's CDR3 is CASSLAGGPSSETQYF. The CDR3 nucleotides read TGTGCTAGCAGCTTAGCGGGAGGGCCATCGTCGGAGACCCAGTACTTC.

The CDR3 region is CASSVRGVQETQYF. The CDR3 nucleotides are TGTGCCAGCAGCGTCAGGGGTGTACAAGAGACCCAGTACTTC. The V gene is TRBV7-8, the J gene TRBJ2-5, with D possibly TRBD1 on 6 matching bases. V lost 5 bases, J lost 2 bases, and 12 bases lay in between. This CDR3 has 14 amino acids. Germline V gene lookup returns CDR1 SGHVS and CDR2 FQNEAQ.

The rearrangement uses TRBV28 and TRBJ2-7; 8 nucleotides match TRBD2. Trimming removed 5 bases from V and 3 bases from J; junction bases left unmatched: 9. Germline V lookup: CDR1 MDHEN, CDR2 SYDVKM. CDR3 size: 15 residues. CDR3 coding DNA: TGTGCCAGCAGTCCCCCCCCGGGAGGGAACTACGAGCAGTACTTC. Its translation: CASSPPPGGNYEQYF. Together with reference TRBV28 and TRBJ2-7, the CDR3 gives the full variable domain: DVKVTQSSRYLVKRTGEKVFLECVQDMDHENMFWYRQDPGLGLRLIYFSYDVKMKEKGDIPEGYSVSREKKERFSLILESASTNQTSMYLCASSPPPGGNYEQYFGPGTRLTVT.

The chain uses TRBV5-1 and TRBJ2-7; weak D call: TRBD2 (5 bases). This CDR3 spans 15 amino acids. Germline values: CDR1 SGHRS, CDR2 YFSETQ. Trimming removed 0 bases at V and 2 bases at J, with 12 bases between. The CDR3 here is CASSLAGVSAYEQYF. The CDR3 DNA is TGCGCCAGCAGCTTGGCCGGGGTCTCAGCCTACGAGCAGTACTTC. The complete variable domain, with remaining parts taken from reference TRBV5-1 and TRBJ2-7, reads KAGVTQTPRYLIKTRGQQVTLSCSPISGHRSVSWYQQTPGQGLQFLFEYFSETQRNKGNFPGRFSGRQFSNSRSEMNVSTLELGDSALYLCASSLAGVSAYEQYFGPGTRLTVT.